What follows are 6 T cell receptor beta chains derived from one specimen sequenced in a study of T cells in Graves' hyperthyroidism and ophthalmopathy. RNA transcripts provided the source from which TCR beta CDR3 regions were amplified. The HTBI primer set served for first-round RT-PCR of the TCR CDR3. MiXCR, run by TCRdb on the multiplex PCR reads, gives a single entry per CDR3 protein. The sample lists over 500,000 distinct CDR3 sequences, around 15% occurring once. The sample taken for sequencing was blood. The origin of the receptors is a woman between 40 and 50 years old with Graves' hyperthyroidism.

Only a few counts were recorded for this clonotype. The rearrangement uses TRBV9 and TRBJ2-3; D is possibly TRBD1 or TRBD2 (6 bases each). CDR1 is SGDLS and CDR2 is YYNGEE in the germline V gene. Trimming cost V 2 bases and J 1 base, with 14 bases left between them. This CDR3 region has 16 residues. CDR3 bases: TGTGCCAGCAGCGTTGAGGGGGGACCGGGCACAGATACGCAGTATTTT. This translates into CASSVEGGPGTDTQYF.

Ten or more counts support this clonotype. V gene TRBV6-1 combines with J gene TRBJ2-7; 11 nucleotides match TRBD2. Unmatched junction bases numbered 11, after V lost 6 bases and J lost 7 bases. The CDR3 covers 15 residues. CDR1 is MNHNS and CDR2 is SASEGT in the germline V gene. In nucleotides, the CDR3 is TGTGCCAGCAGCAGAACTAGCGGGAGTTTGGGTGAGCAGTACTTC. Protein product: CASSRTSGSLGEQYF.

This clonotype was seen a handful of times. The rearrangement links TRBV11-2 to TRBJ2-2; possible D gene TRBD2, 5 bases. The V end was cut by 2 bases, the J end by 5 bases, with 15 bases between. Looked up from germline, CDR1 is SGHAT and CDR2 is FQNNGV. The CDR3 contains 16 residues. Written as DNA, the CDR3 is TGTGCCAGCAGCTTATTGGCTAGCTCTGTTACCGGGGAGCTGTTTTTT. This codes for CASSLLASSVTGELFF. The full variable domain, its missing parts supplied by reference TRBV11-2 and TRBJ2-2, is EAGVAQSPRYKIIEKRQSVAFWCNPISGHATLYWYQQILGQGPKLLIQFQNNGVVDDSQLPKDRFSAERLKGVDSTLKIQPAKLEDSAVYLCASSLLASSVTGELFFGEGSRLTVL.

This clonotype showed up many times. V is TRBV5-1 and J is TRBJ2-5; weak D call: TRBD2 (6 bases). This CDR3 is built from 16 residues. Trimming shortened V by 0 bases and J by 4 bases, and 16 bases separated the two germline ends. The germline CDR1 and CDR2 sequences are SGHRS and YFSETQ. CDR3 sequence reads: CASSLAGVAGGETQYF. CDR3 in DNA: TGCGCCAGCAGCTTGGCGGGGGTGGCTGGAGGAGAGACCCAGTACTTC. The full variable domain, completed using reference TRBV5-1 and TRBJ2-5, is KAGVTQTPRYLIKTRGQQVTLSCSPISGHRSVSWYQQTPGQGLQFLFEYFSETQRNKGNFPGRFSGRQFSNSRSEMNVSTLELGDSALYLCASSLAGVAGGETQYFGPGTRLLVL.

V gene TRBV3-1 combines with J gene TRBJ2-1; 7 bases match TRBD2. With V trimmed by 2 bases and J by 7 bases, 8 bases remained unmatched. The V gene's germline CDR1 is LGHDT and CDR2 YNNKEL (reference sequence). This CDR3 is built from 15 residues. This chain's CDR3 is CASSQSAGVRNEQFF. CDR3 coding DNA: TGTGCCAGCAGCCAATCTGCGGGAGTGAGAAATGAGCAGTTCTTC.

The rearrangement uses TRBV9 and TRBJ2-2; D is possibly TRBD1 (6 bases). This CDR3 spans 17 amino acids. V was trimmed by 3 bases and J by 4 bases, leaving 19 bases between them. CDR1 and CDR2 (germline): SGDLS, YYNGEE. The DNA for the CDR3 is TGTGCCAGCAGCGGCTTATTACAGGGATTCAGCACCGGGGAGCTGTTTTTT. Its translation is CASSGLLQGFSTGELFF.